This TCR beta chain derives from a study of identical twins' blood T cells. This clonotype was picked up a small number of times. Its specificity is not known. The V gene end was trimmed by 6 bases and the J gene end by 5 bases; junction bases not matched to a gene: 6. The CDR3 extends over 13 amino acids. The germline V gene encodes CDR1 MNHEY and CDR2 SVGAGI. Study processing details: Clonotypes per individual ranged from about 85,000 to nearly 550,000. TCRdb itself ran the 5' RACE reads through MiXCR, one entry per CDR3 protein. These V and J calls derive from TCRdb rather than the authors' analysis. This table holds 400,000 or so distinct CDR3 sequences, over 25% found once. Study conclusions and caveats: Shared CDR3 clonotype counts tracked mainly the product of cloneset sizes.

This chain connects TRBV6-5 to TRBJ1-1, with TRBD1 matching over 7 bases. Sequenced: PBMCs. This clonotype was sampled from a woman aged 18 to 55 in good health. CDR3 coding DNA: TGTGCCAGCAGCCCACAGGGGAGGACTGAAGCTTTCTTT. Residues: CASSPQGRTEAFF.